Included here is one T cell receptor (beta chain) sequence, with context. Its matching antigen is unknown. Using immunoSEQ multiplex PCR, the repertoire was profiled, and TCRdb retains in-frame clones only, with some absent. This table has some 34,000 clones, approximately 77% appearing once. The data were obtained in a study of T cells in narcolepsy. Overall study context: Donors had narcolepsy type 1 or type 2, or were healthy controls.

Whole-study results and caveats: Same-patient CSF and blood CD4+ T cell clonotypes included HCRT-specific and TRIB2-specific autoreactive ones. Blood of same and different patients, but not healthy controls, reportedly held recurring autoreactive clonotypes.

The V gene lost 7 bases and the J gene lost 6 bases, with 12 bases spanning the gap. CDR3 size: 12 residues. Germline loops: CDR1 SNHLY, CDR2 FYNNEI. The sample consisted of memory (CD45RA-) CD4+ T cells from blood. The sequence came from a human donor in good health. This chain connects TRBV2 to TRBJ1-2; unclear D gene. The CDR3 sequence: CASMEHLHGYTF. In nucleotides, the CDR3 is TGTGCCAGCATGGAACATTTACATGGCTACACCTTC.